The clone carrying this T cell receptor beta chain showed up many times. What it recognizes is unknown. The sample comes from a study of CD8 T cells in ankylosing spondylitis. The germline gives CDR1 SQVTM, CDR2 ANQGSEA. The CDR3 contains 13 residues. Losses at the gene ends were 0 bases for V and 5 bases for J; bases not matched to a gene: 3. Study-level results: Among TCR beta sequences, a motif of under ten highly homologous variants appeared characteristic of ankylosing spondylitis blood.

MiXCR, applied by TCRdb to the 5' RACE reads, yields one record per CDR3 protein. There are about 320,000 distinct CDR3 sequences in the sample; roughly 12% occur only once, and about a tenth lies in the top ten. The chain links TRBV29-1 to TRBJ1-2; the match to TRBD1 covers 7 bases. The TCR originated in a female donor with ankylosing spondylitis or in good health (not recorded which). The sequencing sample was made of blood, either unsorted or a sorted T cell fraction (not recorded which). The CDR3 spells CSVEDRQGYGYTF. CDR3 bases: TGCAGCGTTGAAGACCGACAGGGATATGGCTACACCTTC.